The 13 T cell receptor beta chains listed next were all sequenced from one sample in a study of human thymus T cells. Profiled with immunoSEQ multiplex PCR; TCRdb holds only in-frame clones, not every one. The repertoire has about 60,000 clones, 94% of them found once; the top ten carry about 6.5%. The source material was blood. The receptors originated from a boy in the first two years of life with a congenital heart defect but otherwise immunologically healthy.

V is TRBV19 and J is TRBJ1-2, with a weak D call TRBD1 (6 bases). CDR3 size: 15 residues. V was cut by 3 bases and J by 5 bases, with 16 bases left in between. CDR1 is LNHDA and CDR2 is SQIVND in the germline V gene (reference sequence). CDR3 sequence reads: CASSIRQAPLYGYTF. The DNA of the CDR3 is TGTGCCAGTAGTATCCGACAGGCGCCACTTTATGGCTACACCTTC.

The rearrangement joins TRBV6-1 to TRBJ2-4; D is possibly TRBD1 (5 bases). Germline lookup yields CDR1 MNHNS and CDR2 SASEGT. The V end was cut by 4 bases, the J end by 1 base, with 11 bases between. The CDR3 spans 15 residues. The CDR3 spells CASSAGIAAKNIQYF. DNA of the CDR3: TGTGCCAGCAGTGCAGGGATCGCTGCCAAAAACATTCAGTACTTC.

The rearrangement joins TRBV19 to TRBJ2-1; perhaps TRBD2 as D (6 bases). The V end was cut by 5 bases, the J end by 3 bases, with 14 bases between. The CDR3 sequence is 15 residues long. CDR1 and CDR2 from the germline V gene are LNHDA and SQIVND (reference sequence). DNA for the CDR3: TGTGCCAGTAGTTCCCCGGACTACGACTACAATGAGCAGTTCTTC. It codes for CASSSPDYDYNEQFF.

This clone was detected only a few times. The chain combines TRBV29-1 with TRBJ1-1; D not certain. Germline V gene sequence: CDR1 SQVTM, CDR2 ANQGSEA. V lost 6 bases to trimming and J lost 1 base, with 9 bases between them. CDR3 length equals 12 residues. CDR3 sequence (DNA): TGCAGCGTCGAGAAGGGGAACACTGAAGCTTTCTTT. Translating gives CSVEKGNTEAFF.

This chain connects TRBV19 to TRBJ1-5; D gene ambiguous. Germline CDR1 reads LNHDA; CDR2 reads SQIVND (reference sequence). The CDR3 spans 13 residues. Trimming removed 4 bases from V and 5 bases from J, with 9 bases in between. The CDR3 sequence: CASSTIRHQPQHF. CDR3 DNA sequence: TGTGCCAGTAGTACTATCCGACATCAGCCCCAGCATTTT.

The J gene is TRBJ2-7, the V gene TRBV4-2, with no clear D. Germline V CDR1 and CDR2: LGHNA, YNFKEQ. Trimming cost V 8 bases and J 0 bases, with 5 bases left between them. The length of the CDR3 is 11 residues. The CDR3 region is CASSGSYEQYF. Written as DNA, the CDR3 is TGTGCCAGCTCCGGCTCCTACGAGCAGTACTTC.

The rearrangement joins TRBV6-1 to TRBJ2-7; the D gene is possibly TRBD2 (6 bases). CDR1 and CDR2 (germline): MNHNS, SASEGT. Trimming took 3 bases from V and 7 from J, leaving 16 bases between them. The CDR3 contains 14 residues. CDR3 in DNA: TGTGCCAGCAGTGATCGTCGGGAGAATCAGGAGCAGTACTTC. Amino acids: CASSDRRENQEQYF.

The chain recombines TRBV27 with TRBJ2-1, with 10 bases that match TRBD2. V dropped 5 bases and J dropped 1; count of bases not matched to a gene: 11. This CDR3 is built from 18 residues. CDR1 and CDR2 (germline): MNHEY, SMNVEV (reference sequence). The CDR3 sequence: CASSPMWASGGSYNEQFF. The CDR3 bases are TGTGCCAGCAGTCCTATGTGGGCTAGCGGGGGATCCTACAATGAGCAGTTCTTC.

The chain joins TRBV30 to TRBJ1-3; 7 bases match TRBD1. The CDR3 has 13 residues. Germline V gene sequence: CDR1 GTSNPN, CDR2 SVGIG (reference sequence). After removal of 4 bases from V and 4 bases from J, the junction contained 4 bases not matched to a gene. The CDR3 loop reads CAWTPGQGNTIYF. CDR3 in DNA: TGTGCCTGGACCCCGGGACAGGGAAACACCATATATTTT.

The chain carries TRBV19 and TRBJ2-2; 11 positions match TRBD2. This CDR3 is built from 16 residues. The V and J ends lost 5 bases and 5 bases, in that order; junction bases with no gene match: 7. Germline CDR1 reads LNHDA; CDR2 reads SQIVND (reference sequence). CDR3 loop: CASSFWLAGGTGELFF. DNA of the CDR3: TGTGCCAGTAGTTTTTGGCTAGCGGGGGGAACCGGGGAGCTGTTTTTT.

This chain uses TRBV7-9 with TRBJ2-1, with a weak D call TRBD2 (5 bases). This CDR3 is 16 amino acids long. Germline V gives CDR1 SEHNR, CDR2 FQNEAQ (reference sequence). V lost 1 base and J 3 bases, leaving 13 bases between the germline ends. The CDR3 protein is CASSLGRGGVYNEQFF. CDR3 coding DNA: TGTGCCAGCAGCTTAGGAAGAGGAGGCGTCTACAATGAGCAGTTCTTC.

V usage is TRBV10-3 and J usage is TRBJ1-1; TRBD1 is a possible D gene (5 bases). The CDR3 is 12 residues long. Trimming cost V 6 bases and J 3 bases, with 8 bases left between them. The germline gives CDR1 ENHRY, CDR2 SYGVKD. CDR3 sequence: CAIRGVDTEAFF. The DNA of the CDR3 is TGTGCCATCAGAGGGGTGGACACTGAAGCTTTCTTT.

This chain joins TRBV4-2 and TRBJ2-2; 7 nucleotides match TRBD2. The CDR3 consists of 14 residues. The germline V gene encodes CDR1 LGHNA and CDR2 YNFKEQ. Trimming cost V 6 bases and J 1 base; bases outside gene matches: 2. The CDR3 sequence: CASRPSGNTGELFF. The CDR3 coding sequence is TGTGCCAGCAGACCTAGCGGGAACACCGGGGAGCTGTTTTTT.